These T cell receptor beta chains were read from a single sample in a study of T cells in tuberculosis. Profiled with immunoSEQ multiplex PCR; TCRdb holds only in-frame clones, not every one. Counted here are roughly 92,000 clones, approximately 91% occurring once; the ten biggest clones make up less than 2.5%. Sequenced material: CD1b-GMM tetramer-negative cells sorted from PBMCs. These receptors were taken from an adult woman with latent tuberculosis. Both conserved end residues are trimmed from each CDR3. Fields, in order: CDR3 protein, J gene, V gene.

ASSLEGTGVTEAF	TRBJ1-1	TRBV7-8
ASSPRGKSYNEQF	TRBJ2-1	TRBV7-3
SVEQGTGELF	TRBJ2-2	TRBV29-1
ATFSGNTIY	TRBJ1-3	TRBV10-3
ASSLGPTQMNTEAF	TRBJ1-1	TRBV5-5
ASRPAGQGGYGYT	TRBJ1-2	TRBV6-1
ASSSTDSYYGYT	TRBJ1-2	TRBV5-6
ASSSKRGSSYNEQF	TRBJ2-1	TRBV7-2
ASSVAMTSGDETQY	TRBJ2-5	TRBV9
ASSVRGGPTEAF	TRBJ1-1	TRBV27
ASSLRGGDTEAF	TRBJ1-1	TRBV7-6
ASSLEGASTDTQY	TRBJ2-3	TRBV5-1
ASSQNIGTVDIYEQY	TRBJ2-7	TRBV4-2
SVSWGRGSYEQY	TRBJ2-7	TRBV29-1
ASSLSGVAKNIQY	TRBJ2-4	TRBV4-3
SAKRGSGTDTQY	TRBJ2-3	TRBV29-1
ASSQGHLNYGYT	TRBJ1-2	TRBV18
ASSGTSGGANEQF	TRBJ2-1	TRBV6-4
ASSTFQGAHTNEKLF	TRBJ1-4	TRBV21-1
ASGDRGYLPYEQY	TRBJ2-7	TRBV27
ASSSRTMTGDYGYT	TRBJ1-2	TRBV5-1
ASSVQGNPEAF	TRBJ1-1	TRBV18
ASSWATSGGQETQY	TRBJ2-5	TRBV7-8
ASFNGQGPRGGNTEAF	TRBJ1-1	TRBV5-1
ASSLDRSYEQY	TRBJ2-7	TRBV7-7
ASSPSSQSNYGYT	TRBJ1-2	TRBV9
ASSQEGTGAVRTDTQY	TRBJ2-3	TRBV4-2
AIMGLAGGPADTQY	TRBJ2-3	TRBV10-3
ASRLTSGGWNEQF	TRBJ2-1	TRBV7-2
ASSLRQVGTGELF	TRBJ2-2	TRBV27
ASSKVLGLGTDTQY	TRBJ2-3	TRBV19
ASSIAVNSNQPQH	TRBJ1-5	TRBV19
ASINRGDQPQH	TRBJ1-5	TRBV28
ASSKTQGPIGYNEQF	TRBJ2-1	TRBV5-4
ASSPSAGKTQY	TRBJ2-5	TRBV7-6
SVDPANTGELF	TRBJ2-2	TRBV29-1
ASSQSFGVRCNEQF	TRBJ2-1	TRBV4-1
ASSPRGGEETQY	TRBJ2-5	TRBV18
ASSPSGGRNQPQH	TRBJ1-5	TRBV7-2